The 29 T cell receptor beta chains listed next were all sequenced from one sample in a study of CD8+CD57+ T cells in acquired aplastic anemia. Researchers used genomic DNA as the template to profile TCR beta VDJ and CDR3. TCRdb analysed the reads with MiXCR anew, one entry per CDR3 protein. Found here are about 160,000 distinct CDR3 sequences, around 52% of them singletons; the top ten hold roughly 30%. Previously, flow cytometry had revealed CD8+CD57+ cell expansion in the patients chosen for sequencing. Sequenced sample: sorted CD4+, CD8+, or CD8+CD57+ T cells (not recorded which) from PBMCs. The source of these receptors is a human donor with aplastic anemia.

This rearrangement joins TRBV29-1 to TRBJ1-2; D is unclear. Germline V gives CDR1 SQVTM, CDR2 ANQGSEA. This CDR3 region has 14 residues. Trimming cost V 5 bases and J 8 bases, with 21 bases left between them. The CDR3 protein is CSVPPLTFLMGYTF. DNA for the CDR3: TGCAGCGTTCCTCCCCTGACCTTCCTGATGGGCTACACCTTC.

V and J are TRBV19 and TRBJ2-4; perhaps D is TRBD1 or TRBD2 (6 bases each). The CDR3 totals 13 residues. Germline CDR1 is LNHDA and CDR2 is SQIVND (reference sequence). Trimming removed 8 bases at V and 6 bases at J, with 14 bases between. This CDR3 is CASADRRGNIQYF. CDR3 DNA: TGTGCCAGTGCTGACAGGAGGGGAAACATTCAGTACTTC.

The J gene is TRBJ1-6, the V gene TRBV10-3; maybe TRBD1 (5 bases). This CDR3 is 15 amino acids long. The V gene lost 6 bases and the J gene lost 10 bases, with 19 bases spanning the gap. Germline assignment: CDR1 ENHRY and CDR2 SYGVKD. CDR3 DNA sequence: TGTGCCATCAGCGCGGGACGGCTTCAGGACTCACCCCTCCACTTT. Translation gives CAISAGRLQDSPLHF.

CDR3 amino acids: CASSDPGGEAFF. The CDR3 nucleotides are TGTGCCAGCAGTGACCCCGGGGGTGAAGCTTTCTTT. This chain joins TRBV25-1 and TRBJ1-1; maybe TRBD1 (5 bases). Trimming removed 3 bases from V and 7 bases from J, with 9 bases in between. This CDR3 has 12 amino acids. Germline lookup yields CDR1 MGHDK and CDR2 SYGVNS.

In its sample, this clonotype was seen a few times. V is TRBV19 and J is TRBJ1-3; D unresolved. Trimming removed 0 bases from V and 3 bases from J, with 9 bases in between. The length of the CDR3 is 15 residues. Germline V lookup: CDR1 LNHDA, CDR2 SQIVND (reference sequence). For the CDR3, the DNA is TGTGCCAGTAGTATAGATCCGGCACTTGGAAACACCATATATTTT. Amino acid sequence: CASSIDPALGNTIYF.

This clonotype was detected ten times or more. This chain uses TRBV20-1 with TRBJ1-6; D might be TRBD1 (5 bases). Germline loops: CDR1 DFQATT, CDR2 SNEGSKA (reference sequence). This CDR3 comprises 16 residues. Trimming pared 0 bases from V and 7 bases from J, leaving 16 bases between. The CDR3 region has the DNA TGCAGTGCTAGAGATCTAGGTCAGGGTGAGAATTCACCCCTCCACTTT. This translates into CSARDLGQGENSPLHF.

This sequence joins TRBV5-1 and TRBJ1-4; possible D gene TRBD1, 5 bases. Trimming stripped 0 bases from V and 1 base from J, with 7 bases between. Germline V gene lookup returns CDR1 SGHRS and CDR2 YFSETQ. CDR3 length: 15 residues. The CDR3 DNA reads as TGCGCCAGCAGCTTGGTCGGGGGAACTAATGAAAAACTGTTTTTT. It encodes CASSLVGGTNEKLFF. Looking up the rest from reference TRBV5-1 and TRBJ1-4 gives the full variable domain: KAGVTQTPRYLIKTRGQQVTLSCSPISGHRSVSWYQQTPGQGLQFLFEYFSETQRNKGNFPGRFSGRQFSNSRSEMNVSTLELGDSALYLCASSLVGGTNEKLFFGSGTQLSVL.

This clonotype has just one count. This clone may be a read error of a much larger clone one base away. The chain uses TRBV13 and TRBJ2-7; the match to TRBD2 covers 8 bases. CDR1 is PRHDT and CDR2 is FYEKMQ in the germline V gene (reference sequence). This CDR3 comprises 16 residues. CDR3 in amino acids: CASSLARAGDSHEQYF. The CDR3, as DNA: TGTGCCAGCAGCTTAGCCCGAGCGGGGGACTCCCACGAGCAGTACTTC.

CDR3 amino acids: CATSNRFPYEQYF. The DNA for the CDR3 is TGTGCCACCAGCAACAGGTTCCCCTACGAGCAGTACTTC. The V call is TRBV15, the J call TRBJ2-7, with D possibly matching TRBD1 (5 bases). Looked up from germline, CDR1 is LNHNV and CDR2 is YYDKDF (reference sequence). The CDR3 sequence is 13 residues long. The V and J ends lost 4 bases and 2 bases respectively, with 9 bases between them.

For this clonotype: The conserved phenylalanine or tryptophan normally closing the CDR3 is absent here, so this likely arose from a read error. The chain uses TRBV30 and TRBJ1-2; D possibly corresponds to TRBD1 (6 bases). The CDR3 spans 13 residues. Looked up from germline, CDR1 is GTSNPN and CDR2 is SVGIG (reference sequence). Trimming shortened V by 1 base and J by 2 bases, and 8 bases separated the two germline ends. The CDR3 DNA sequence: TGTGCCTGGAGTGATACAGGGAACTATGGCTACACCCTC. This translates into CAWSDTGNYGYTL.

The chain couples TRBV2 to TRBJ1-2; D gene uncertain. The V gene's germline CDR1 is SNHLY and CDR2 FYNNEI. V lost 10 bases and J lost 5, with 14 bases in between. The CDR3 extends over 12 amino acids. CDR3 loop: CANPDGRYGYTF. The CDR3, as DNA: TGTGCCAACCCAGACGGAAGATATGGCTACACCTTC.

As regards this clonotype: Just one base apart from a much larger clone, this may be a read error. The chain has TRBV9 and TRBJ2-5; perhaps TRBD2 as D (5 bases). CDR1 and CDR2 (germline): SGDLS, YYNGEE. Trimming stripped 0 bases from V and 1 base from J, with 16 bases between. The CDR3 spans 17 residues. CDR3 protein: CASSVGRLSELQETQYF. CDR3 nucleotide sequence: TGTGCCAGCAGCGTAGGTAGGCTTAGCGAGCTCCAAGAGACCCAGTACTTC.

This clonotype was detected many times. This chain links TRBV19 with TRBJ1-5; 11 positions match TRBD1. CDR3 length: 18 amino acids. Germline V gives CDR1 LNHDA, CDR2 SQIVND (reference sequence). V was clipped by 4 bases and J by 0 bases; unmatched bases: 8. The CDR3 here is CASSTLGQGAYSNQPQHF. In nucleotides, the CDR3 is TGTGCCAGTAGTACGTTAGGACAGGGGGCGTATAGCAATCAGCCCCAGCATTTT.

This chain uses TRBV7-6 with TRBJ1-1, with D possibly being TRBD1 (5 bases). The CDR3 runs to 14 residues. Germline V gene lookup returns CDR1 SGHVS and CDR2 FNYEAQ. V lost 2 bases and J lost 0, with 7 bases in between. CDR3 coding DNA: TGTGCCAGCAGCTTACCAGGGATGAACACTGAAGCTTTCTTT. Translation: CASSLPGMNTEAFF.

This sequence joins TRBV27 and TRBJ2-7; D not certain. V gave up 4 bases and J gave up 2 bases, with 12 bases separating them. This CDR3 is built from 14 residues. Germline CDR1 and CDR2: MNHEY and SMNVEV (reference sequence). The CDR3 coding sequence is TGTGCCAGCAGTTCGGGTCTACGGCCCTACGAGCAGTACTTC. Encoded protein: CASSSGLRPYEQYF.

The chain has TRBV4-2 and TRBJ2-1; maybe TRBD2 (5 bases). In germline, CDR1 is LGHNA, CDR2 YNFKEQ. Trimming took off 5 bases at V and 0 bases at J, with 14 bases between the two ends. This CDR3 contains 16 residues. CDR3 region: CASSGGFRGSYNEQFF. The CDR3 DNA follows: TGTGCCAGCAGCGGAGGCTTTCGGGGCTCCTACAATGAGCAGTTCTTC.

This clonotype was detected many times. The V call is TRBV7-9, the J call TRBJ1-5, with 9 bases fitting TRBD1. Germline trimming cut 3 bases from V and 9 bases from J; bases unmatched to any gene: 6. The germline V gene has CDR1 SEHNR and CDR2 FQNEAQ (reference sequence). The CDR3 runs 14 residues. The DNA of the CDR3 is TGTGCCAGCAGCTTCGGGACAGGGTCGGGGCCCCAGCATTTT. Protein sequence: CASSFGTGSGPQHF.

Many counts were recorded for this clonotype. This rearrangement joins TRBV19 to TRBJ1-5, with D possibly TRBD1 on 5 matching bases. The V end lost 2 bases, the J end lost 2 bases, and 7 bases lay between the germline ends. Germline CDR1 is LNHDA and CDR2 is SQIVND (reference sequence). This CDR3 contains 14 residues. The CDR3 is CASSIIGGNQPQHF. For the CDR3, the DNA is TGTGCCAGTAGTATAATAGGGGGCAATCAGCCCCAGCATTTT.

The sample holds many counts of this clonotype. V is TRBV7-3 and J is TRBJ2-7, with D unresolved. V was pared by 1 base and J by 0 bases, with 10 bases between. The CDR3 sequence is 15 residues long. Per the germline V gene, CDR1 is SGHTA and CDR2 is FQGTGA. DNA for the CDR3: TGTGCCAGCAGCTTAAACGCCGGATACTCCTACGAGCAGTACTTC. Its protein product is CASSLNAGYSYEQYF.

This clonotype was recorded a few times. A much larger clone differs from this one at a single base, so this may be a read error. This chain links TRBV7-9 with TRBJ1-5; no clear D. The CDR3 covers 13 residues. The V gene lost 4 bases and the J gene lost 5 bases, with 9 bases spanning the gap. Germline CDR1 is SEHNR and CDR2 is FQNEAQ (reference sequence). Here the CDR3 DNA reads TGTGCCAGCAGCTGGGATCTTGATCAGCCCCAGCATTTT. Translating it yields CASSWDLDQPQHF.

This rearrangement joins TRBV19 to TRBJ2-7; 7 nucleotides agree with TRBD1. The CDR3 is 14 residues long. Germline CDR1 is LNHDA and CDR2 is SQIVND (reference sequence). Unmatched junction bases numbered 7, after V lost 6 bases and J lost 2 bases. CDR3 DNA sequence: TGTGCCAGTAGAGCAAGGGACAGCCCCTACGAGCAGTACTTC. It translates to CASRARDSPYEQYF.

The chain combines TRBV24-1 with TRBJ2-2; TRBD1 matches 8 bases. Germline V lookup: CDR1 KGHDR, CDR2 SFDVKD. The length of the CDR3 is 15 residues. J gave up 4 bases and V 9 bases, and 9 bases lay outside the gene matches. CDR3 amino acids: CATGRTGPFTGELFF. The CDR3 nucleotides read TGTGCCACCGGGAGGACAGGGCCTTTCACCGGGGAGCTGTTTTTT.

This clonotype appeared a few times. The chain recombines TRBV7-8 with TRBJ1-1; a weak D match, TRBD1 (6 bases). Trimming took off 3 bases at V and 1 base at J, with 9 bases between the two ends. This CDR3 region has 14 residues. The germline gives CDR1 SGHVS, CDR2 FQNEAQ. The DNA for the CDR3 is TGTGCCAGCAGCTTGGGGGCGCGGAACACTGAAGCTTTCTTT. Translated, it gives CASSLGARNTEAFF.

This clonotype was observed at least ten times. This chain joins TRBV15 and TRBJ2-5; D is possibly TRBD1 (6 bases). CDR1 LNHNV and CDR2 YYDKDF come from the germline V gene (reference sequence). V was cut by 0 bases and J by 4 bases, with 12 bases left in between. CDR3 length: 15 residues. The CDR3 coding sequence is TGTGCCACCAGCAGAGACAGGGGCCTCGGAGAGACCCAGTACTTC. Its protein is CATSRDRGLGETQYF.

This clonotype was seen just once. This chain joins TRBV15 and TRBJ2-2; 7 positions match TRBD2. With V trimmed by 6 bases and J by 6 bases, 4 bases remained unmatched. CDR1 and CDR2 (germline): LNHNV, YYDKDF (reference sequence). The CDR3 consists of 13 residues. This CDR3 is CATRWGLPGELFF. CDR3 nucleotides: TGTGCCACCAGATGGGGACTACCCGGGGAGCTGTTTTTT.

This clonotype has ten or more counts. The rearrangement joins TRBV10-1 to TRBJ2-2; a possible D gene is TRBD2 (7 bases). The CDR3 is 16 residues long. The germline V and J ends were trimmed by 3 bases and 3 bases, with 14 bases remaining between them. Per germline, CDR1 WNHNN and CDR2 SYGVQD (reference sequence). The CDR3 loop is CASSDAGARDTGELFF. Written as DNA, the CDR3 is TGCGCCAGCAGTGATGCGGGGGCAAGGGACACCGGGGAGCTGTTTTTT.

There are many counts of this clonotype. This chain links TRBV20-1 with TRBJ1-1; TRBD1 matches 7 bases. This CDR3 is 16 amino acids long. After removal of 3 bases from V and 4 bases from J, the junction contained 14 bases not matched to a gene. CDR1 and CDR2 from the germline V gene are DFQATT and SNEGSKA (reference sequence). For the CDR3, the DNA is TGCAGTGCTAGGATTAGCTACAGGGGTGGGAGCACTGAAGCTTTCTTT. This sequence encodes CSARISYRGGSTEAFF.

The CDR3 DNA sequence: TGTGCCAGTACCTTATACAGCGGCTTGAACTATGGCTACACCTTC. Translated, it gives CASTLYSGLNYGYTF. This chain uses TRBV19 with TRBJ1-2; no definite D call. Per the germline V gene, CDR1 is LNHDA and CDR2 is SQIVND (reference sequence). V was shortened by 7 bases and J by 2 bases, with 17 bases between the two germline ends. The CDR3 spans 15 residues.

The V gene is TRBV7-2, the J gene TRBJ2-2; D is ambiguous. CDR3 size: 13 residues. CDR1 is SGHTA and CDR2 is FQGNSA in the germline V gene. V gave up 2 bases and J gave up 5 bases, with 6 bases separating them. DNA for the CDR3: TGTGCCAGCAGCTTACTCCGGACCGGGGAGCTGTTTTTT. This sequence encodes CASSLLRTGELFF.